One sample yielded the 6 T cell receptor beta chains listed below, sequenced in a study of shared clonotypes between healthy human individuals. TCRdb keeps only in-frame clones here, not all; method: immunoSEQ multiplex PCR. The sample lists 2,500,000 or so clones, roughly 92% occurring once. Sequencing input: naive CD4+ T cells from PBMCs. As to subset: CD45RA+ positively selected. These receptors all come from a man between 18 and 35 years old in good health. Some clones in this sample may be carry-over from other donors' samples.

About this clone: Other DNA variants within this sample encode the same CDR3. The chain is built from TRBV29-1 and TRBJ1-1; no firm D call. Germline V gives CDR1 SQVTM, CDR2 ANQGSEA. V was clipped by 6 bases and J by 1 base, with 12 bases between them. The CDR3 is made up of 13 amino acids. The DNA for the CDR3 is TGCAGCGTAGGCCGGCAAGGGAACACTGAAGCTTTCTTT. This gives the protein CSVGRQGNTEAFF.

The chain carries TRBV19 and TRBJ2-2, with D maybe TRBD2 (5 bases). V was clipped by 2 bases and J by 3 bases, with 13 bases between them. Germline V gives CDR1 LNHDA, CDR2 SQIVND (reference sequence). The CDR3 is 16 residues long. The CDR3 DNA is TGTGCCAGTAGTATACTTCCGGGGATGGACACCGGGGAGCTGTTTTTT. Translation: CASSILPGMDTGELFF.

The chain links TRBV6-1 to TRBJ2-1; no clear D. Germline V gene lookup returns CDR1 MNHNS and CDR2 SASEGT. Trimming left V 2 bases short and J 0 bases short, with 14 bases between. There are 17 residues in the CDR3. The CDR3 DNA sequence: TGTGCCAGCAGTGAAAGGCCTGCGTCAAGCTCCTACAATGAGCAGTTCTTC. Translation: CASSERPASSSYNEQFF.

CDR3 DNA: TGTGCCAGCTCACCCCCCAGCAGCGGGCCTGGCACTGAAGCTTTCTTT. Protein: CASSPPSSGPGTEAFF. The V and J genes are TRBV18 and TRBJ1-1; D is ambiguous. Deletions cut 3 bases from V and 4 bases from J, with 18 bases between. This CDR3 has 16 amino acids. CDR1 and CDR2 (germline): KGHSH, LQKENI.

With respect to this clone: The same CDR3 arises from other DNA sequences in this sample as well. V usage is TRBV6-5 and J usage is TRBJ1-5; tentative D call: TRBD1 (5 bases). The CDR3 contains 14 residues. Germline CDR1 and CDR2: MNHEY and SVGAGI. Trimming pared 3 bases from V and 6 bases from J, leaving 12 bases between. The CDR3 bases are TGTGCCAGCAGTTATTCTGGGGCCGGTCAGCCCCAGCATTTT. As protein: CASSYSGAGQPQHF.

The chain joins TRBV5-4 to TRBJ2-5; D not resolved. V lost 0 bases and J 0 bases, leaving 9 bases between the germline ends. The CDR3 sequence is 15 residues long. CDR1 and CDR2 from the germline V gene are SGHNT and YYREEE (reference sequence). The CDR3: CASSLGAANQETQYF. The CDR3 bases are TGTGCCAGCAGCTTGGGGGCGGCTAACCAAGAGACCCAGTACTTC.